A single sample gave rise to the 29 T cell receptor beta chains below, sequenced in a study of vaccination and CD4 T cells after COVID-19. Cultured CD4+ T cell DNA was sequenced using the Oncomine TCR Beta short-read assay. The template was genomic DNA from cultured CD4+ T cells. TCRdb re-derived calls from the PCR reads in MiXCR, one entry per CDR3 protein. The data show roughly 7,800 distinct CDR3 sequences, 30% to 40% seen once. The treatment is: roughly 10-day PBMC culture with coronavirus spike peptide pools or control peptides (ViraFEST assay). Investigators obtained the unexposed donor's CD4+ T cells before the COVID-19 pandemic (2011-2018). No antigens are known for them. The sequenced sample was CD4+ T cells from blood, cultured in vitro. The source is a human donor in good health.

By share, this clonotype counts as medium-sized (0.01 to 0.1%). This rearrangement joins TRBV6-1 to TRBJ1-2, with D unclear. Germline V gene data show CDR1 as MNHNS and CDR2 as SASEGT. The CDR3 contains 13 residues. Trimming took off 4 bases at V and 2 bases at J, with 8 bases between the two ends. The CDR3 region has the DNA TGTGCCAGCAGTGTCGACACGAACTATGGCTACACCTTC. This gives the protein CASSVDTNYGYTF.

The V gene is TRBV19, the J gene TRBJ2-1, with a weak D call TRBD2 (5 bases). The CDR3 length is 13 residues. Germline values: CDR1 LNHDA, CDR2 SQIVND (reference sequence). Trimming left V 6 bases short and J 7 bases short, with 13 bases between. CDR3 DNA: TGTGCCAGTAGCACCACACGGACTAATGAGCAGTTCTTC. Protein: CASSTTRTNEQFF.

The V and J genes are TRBV7-2 and TRBJ1-6; D is perhaps TRBD1 (5 bases). V was shortened by 5 bases and J by 10 bases, with 18 bases between the two germline ends. Germline CDR1 is SGHTA and CDR2 is FQGNSA. CDR3 length equals 15 residues. The CDR3 sequence: CASSPPTRAGSPLHF. CDR3 DNA: TGTGCCAGCAGCCCCCCGACCAGGGCAGGGTCACCCCTCCACTTT.

This clonotype was picked up a small number of times. The DNA for the CDR3 is TGTGCCAGCAGCCCCCAGGGGGCCTCTGGTCCCCAGCATTTT. Encoded protein: CASSPQGASGPQHF. The rearrangement joins TRBV4-2 to TRBJ1-5; 8 bases are shared with TRBD1. Trimming cost V 4 bases and J 10 bases; bases outside gene matches: 9. The CDR3 sequence is 14 residues long. Per germline, CDR1 LGHNA and CDR2 YNFKEQ.

This clonotype was seen more than once but under ten times. The CDR3 sequence is CASSLAGFYGYTF. As DNA, the CDR3 is TGTGCCAGCAGTTTGGCAGGGTTCTATGGCTACACCTTC. The chain employs TRBV27 and TRBJ1-2; D is possibly TRBD1 (5 bases). Trimming removed 3 bases at V and 4 bases at J, with 9 bases between. The germline V gene has CDR1 MNHEY and CDR2 SMNVEV (reference sequence). The CDR3 covers 13 residues.

This clonotype was picked up a small number of times. The V call is TRBV4-2, the J call TRBJ2-7, with TRBD2 as a possible D gene (6 bases). The germline V and J ends were trimmed by 0 bases and 7 bases, with 16 bases remaining between them. CDR1 and CDR2 from the germline V gene are LGHNA and YNFKEQ. The CDR3 consists of 15 residues. The CDR3 protein is CASSQDFSGVKEQYF. CDR3 in DNA: TGTGCCAGCAGCCAAGATTTCTCGGGAGTAAAAGAGCAGTACTTC.

The V call is TRBV20-1, the J call TRBJ2-4; D is unclear. The germline gives CDR1 DFQATT, CDR2 SNEGSKA (reference sequence). This CDR3 spans 14 amino acids. The ends were cut back, 3 bases at V and 0 bases at J, with 9 bases in the middle. The CDR3 region is CSASTLLAKNIQYF. CDR3 in DNA: TGCAGTGCTAGCACATTGCTAGCCAAAAACATTCAGTACTTC.

This rearrangement joins TRBV6-4 to TRBJ2-1, with 9 positions matching TRBD2. Germline V gives CDR1 MRHNA, CDR2 SNTAGT. CDR3 length: 14 amino acids. V shed 8 bases, J shed 10 bases, and the junction held 12 bases outside the gene matches. The CDR3 spells CASALGAGGYEQFF. The CDR3 nucleotides read TGTGCCAGCGCCCTTGGAGCGGGAGGATACGAGCAGTTCTTC.

V is TRBV25-1 and J is TRBJ1-1; D not resolved. Germline V lookup: CDR1 MGHDK, CDR2 SYGVNS. CDR3 length: 12 residues. The V gene lost 5 bases and the J gene lost 5 bases, with 9 bases spanning the gap. The CDR3 nucleotides read TGTGCCAGCAGTATCGTAGGGACTGAAGCTTTCTTT. Encoded protein: CASSIVGTEAFF.

The gene calls are TRBV10-2 and TRBJ1-3; 7 nucleotides agree with TRBD1. The CDR3 contains 13 residues. V lost 9 bases to trimming and J lost 3 bases; unmatched junction nucleotides: 5. The germline CDR1 and CDR2 sequences are WSHSY and SAAADI. For the CDR3, the DNA is TGCGCCAGTCCGGACAGGTTTGGAAACACCATATATTTT. Translating it yields CASPDRFGNTIYF.

CDR3 protein: CSARDYRQETQYF. CDR3 nucleotide sequence: TGCAGTGCTAGAGACTACAGGCAAGAGACCCAGTACTTC. V is TRBV20-1 and J is TRBJ2-5; tentative D call: TRBD1 (5 bases). CDR1 DFQATT and CDR2 SNEGSKA come from the germline V gene (reference sequence). The CDR3 is 13 amino acids. The V gene lost 0 bases and the J gene lost 2 bases, with 7 bases spanning the gap.

J is TRBJ2-5 and V is TRBV19; 9 bases are shared with TRBD1. CDR1 and CDR2 from the germline V gene are LNHDA and SQIVND (reference sequence). Trimming cost V 1 base and J 3 bases; bases outside gene matches: 6. The CDR3 totals 16 residues. This CDR3 is CASSIAPTGGKETQYF. CDR3 sequence (DNA): TGTGCCAGTAGTATAGCTCCGACAGGGGGGAAAGAGACCCAGTACTTC.

This clonotype came up a few times. Here the CDR3 reads CASSYGLGHSEGQPQHF. The CDR3 DNA reads TGTGCCAGCAGTTACGGTCTTGGGCATTCTGAGGGTCAGCCCCAGCATTTT. The chain employs TRBV6-2 or TRBV6-3 and TRBJ1-5; D ambiguous. Germline V gene data show CDR1 as MNHEY and CDR2 as SVGEGT. The ends were cut back, 2 bases at V and 6 bases at J, with 20 bases in the middle. This CDR3 is built from 17 residues.

The V gene is TRBV28, the J gene TRBJ1-6, with a weak D call TRBD1 (5 bases). V was trimmed by 10 bases and J by 5 bases, leaving 12 bases between them. The CDR3 has 13 residues. CDR1 MDHEN and CDR2 SYDVKM come from the germline V gene. The CDR3 sequence: CATKGSHNSPLHF. The DNA for the CDR3 is TGTGCCACGAAGGGGTCCCATAATTCACCCCTCCACTTT.

V usage is TRBV10-3 and J usage is TRBJ1-1; D gene unclear. This CDR3 is built from 16 residues. From germline, CDR1 is ENHRY and CDR2 SYGVKD. The ends were cut back, 0 bases at V and 4 bases at J, with 15 bases in the middle. The CDR3 DNA reads as TGTGCCATCAGTGAGTCGAGATCCTCGTGGGTCACTGAAGCTTTCTTT. Its translation: CAISESRSSWVTEAFF.

The J gene is TRBJ2-7, the V gene TRBV6-2 or TRBV6-3; 9 positions match TRBD2. This CDR3 is built from 14 residues. Germline V CDR1 and CDR2: MNHEY, SVGEGT. J lost 2 bases, V lost 4 bases, and 3 bases had no gene match. The CDR3 loop is CASSWREGTYEQYF. The CDR3 nucleotides read TGTGCCAGCAGTTGGCGGGAGGGGACCTACGAGCAGTACTTC.

This clonotype has only one observation. This chain connects TRBV11-2 to TRBJ1-2; 7 bases are a match to TRBD1. With V trimmed by 4 bases and J by 5 bases, 10 bases remained unmatched. The CDR3 consists of 15 residues. Germline V gene data show CDR1 as SGHAT and CDR2 as FQNNGV. This CDR3 is CASSSRAGGRYGYTF. The CDR3, as DNA: TGTGCCAGCAGCTCGCGTGCAGGGGGAAGGTATGGCTACACCTTC. Complete variable domain (other parts from reference TRBV11-2 and TRBJ1-2): EAGVAQSPRYKIIEKRQSVAFWCNPISGHATLYWYQQILGQGPKLLIQFQNNGVVDDSQLPKDRFSAERLKGVDSTLKIQPAKLEDSAVYLCASSSRAGGRYGYTFGSGTRLTVV.

V gene TRBV6-1 combines with J gene TRBJ2-2, with 7 positions matching TRBD1. There are 14 residues in the CDR3. J lost 3 bases, V lost 5 bases, and 3 bases had no gene match. CDR1 is MNHNS and CDR2 is SASEGT in the germline V gene. The CDR3 loop reads CASSLTGYTGELFF. CDR3 nucleotides: TGTGCCAGCAGTCTGACAGGGTACACCGGGGAGCTGTTTTTT.

This clonotype was observed a handful of times. The chain combines TRBV6-1 with TRBJ1-6, with D unresolved. The CDR3 sequence is 19 residues long. In germline, CDR1 is MNHNS, CDR2 SASEGT. Trimming cost V 0 bases and J 0 bases, with 15 bases left between them. Here the CDR3 reads CASSEALGGYSSYNSPLHF. Written as DNA, the CDR3 is TGTGCCAGCAGTGAAGCGCTAGGAGGCTACAGCTCCTATAATTCACCCCTCCACTTT.

The chain links TRBV28 to TRBJ2-5, with D perhaps matching TRBD1 (6 bases). The CDR3 length is 14 residues. Trimming stripped 3 bases from V and 5 bases from J, with 13 bases between. The germline V gene has CDR1 MDHEN and CDR2 SYDVKM. The CDR3 DNA reads TGTGCCAGCAGTTTCCTCAGGGGCTCGGAGACCCAGTACTTC. Translation gives CASSFLRGSETQYF.

There are a few counts of this clonotype. The rearrangement uses TRBV19 and TRBJ2-1, with no clear D. The ends were cut back, 2 bases at V and 6 bases at J, with 14 bases in the middle. Germline values: CDR1 LNHDA, CDR2 SQIVND (reference sequence). The CDR3 consists of 15 residues. The CDR3 DNA reads as TGTGCCAGTAGTATAAGACCCAAAACGGGCAATGAGCAGTTCTTC. It translates to CASSIRPKTGNEQFF.

In DNA form, the CDR3 reads TGTGCCAGCAATTTCAGGGGATTAGTATCCTACGAGCAGTACTTC. Its protein product is CASNFRGLVSYEQYF. The chain links TRBV6-2 or TRBV6-3 to TRBJ2-7, with D perhaps TRBD1 (6 bases). The CDR3 sequence is 15 residues long. Germline V CDR1 and CDR2: MNHEY, SVGEGT. V lost 7 bases and J 1 base, leaving 17 bases between the germline ends.

The V call is TRBV19, the J call TRBJ1-2; 8 bases match TRBD1. The CDR3 extends over 13 amino acids. Germline V lookup: CDR1 LNHDA, CDR2 SQIVND (reference sequence). V was pared by 8 bases and J by 3 bases, with 5 bases of the junction left unmatched. The CDR3 nucleotides read TGTGCCAGTTGGACAGGGAGTTACTATGGCTACACCTTC. The encoded protein is CASWTGSYYGYTF.

This sequence joins TRBV6-1 and TRBJ2-1; D tentatively fits TRBD1 or TRBD2 (6 bases each). The CDR3 loop spans 13 amino acids. Trimming left V 8 bases short and J 9 bases short, with 17 bases between. The germline V gene has CDR1 MNHNS and CDR2 SASEGT. For the CDR3, the DNA is TGTGCCAGCCGTCTCTTTTCGGGGGCTGAGCAGTTCTTC. Amino acids: CASRLFSGAEQFF.

The V call is TRBV6-1, the J call TRBJ2-3; 12 positions agree with TRBD2. Germline CDR1 is MNHNS and CDR2 is SASEGT. Trimming took 6 bases from V and 5 from J; bases not matched to a gene: 6. The CDR3 loop spans 15 amino acids. The CDR3 DNA reads TGTGCCAGCAGACTAGCGGGAGGAGGGGGAGATACGCAGTATTTT. Encoded protein: CASRLAGGGGDTQYF.

This clonotype was observed a handful of times. The V gene is TRBV2, the J gene TRBJ1-2, with D tentatively TRBD1 (6 bases). The CDR3 runs 13 residues. Germline V gene lookup returns CDR1 SNHLY and CDR2 FYNNEI. Trimming took off 4 bases at V and 7 bases at J, with 13 bases between the two ends. CDR3 region: CASSGQVSGGYTF. In DNA form, the CDR3 reads TGTGCCAGCAGTGGACAGGTATCCGGTGGCTACACCTTC.

The chain carries TRBV7-9 and TRBJ2-7; perhaps D is TRBD1 or TRBD2 (5 bases each). Trimming pared 5 bases from V and 6 bases from J, leaving 20 bases between. CDR1 and CDR2 from the germline V gene are SEHNR and FQNEAQ (reference sequence). This CDR3 is built from 15 residues. CDR3 in amino acids: CASSTAIRGEGEQYF. In DNA, the CDR3 is TGTGCCAGCAGCACAGCAATAAGGGGAGAAGGCGAGCAGTACTTC.

The chain carries TRBV6-4 and TRBJ2-7; D may be TRBD1 (6 bases). CDR1 is MRHNA and CDR2 is SNTAGT in the germline V gene. There are 16 residues in the CDR3. The V end was cut by 4 bases, the J end by 2 bases, with 18 bases between. CDR3 sequence reads: CASSVAGVGNTYEQYF. The CDR3 bases are TGTGCCAGCAGTGTCGCAGGGGTTGGCAACACCTACGAGCAGTACTTC.

The V gene is TRBV21-1, the J gene TRBJ1-4; TRBD1 is the table's D call, not checked against the DNA. TRBV21-1 is classified as a pseudogene. The CDR3 covers 16 residues. The CDR3 loop is CASSSPSAGGNEKLFF. Written as DNA, the CDR3 is TGTGCCAGCAGCTCCCCCTCGGCAGGGGGCAATGAAAAACTGTTTTTT.